The sequence of this T cell receptor beta chain was determined in a study of cytomegalovirus exposure and HLA in healthy donors. Whole-study context: According to later analysis, the same platform produced the 120 or so validation and under 700 first-cohort repertoires.

In regard to this clone: Its matching antigen is unknown.

The study, taken as a whole, reports: Most sequenced TCRs were rare (though some public TCRs occurred in many donors). In vitro checks showed that a few CMV-associated chains really do target CMV antigens.

Here immunoSEQ multiplex PCR was the method, and the copy in TCRdb shows in-frame clones only, minus some. Altogether 130,000 to 150,000 clones are present, 80% to 90% being singletons, with the ten largest covering less than 5.5%. Material for sequencing was PBMCs. The receptor comes from a man aged 18 to 30 in good health and CMV-seropositive.

The CDR3 DNA sequence: TGCGCCAGCAGCTTGGGTGGAGGAGAAGAGACCCAGTACTTC. Translation gives CASSLGGGEETQYF. The chain joins TRBV5-1 to TRBJ2-5; D may be TRBD2 (5 bases). From germline, CDR1 is SGHRS and CDR2 YFSETQ. The CDR3 is 14 amino acids. V shed 0 bases and J shed 3 bases, with 9 bases lying between them.